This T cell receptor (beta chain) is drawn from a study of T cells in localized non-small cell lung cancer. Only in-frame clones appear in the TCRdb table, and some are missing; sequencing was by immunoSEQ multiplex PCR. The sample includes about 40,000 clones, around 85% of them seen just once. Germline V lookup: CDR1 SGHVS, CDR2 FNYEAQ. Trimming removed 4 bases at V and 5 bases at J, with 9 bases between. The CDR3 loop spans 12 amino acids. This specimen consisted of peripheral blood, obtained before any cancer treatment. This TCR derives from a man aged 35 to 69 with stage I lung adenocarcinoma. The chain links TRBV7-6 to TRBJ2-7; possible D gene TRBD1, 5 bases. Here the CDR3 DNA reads TGTGCCAGCAGCTCAGGGCTAGACGAGCAGTACTTC. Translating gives CASSSGLDEQYF.